This T cell receptor (beta chain) is drawn from a study of blood T cells in healthy people across ages. The use of a sample-barcoded 5' primer and a J-beta primer mix characterized a second PCR of 7 to 11 cycles. MiXCR, applied by TCRdb to the 5' RACE reads, yields one record per CDR3 protein. Altogether some 900,000 distinct CDR3 sequences are present, around 49% being singletons, with the ten largest covering roughly 13%. This clonotype appeared a few times. The CDR3 covers 15 residues. Germline lookup yields CDR1 SEHNR and CDR2 FQNEAQ (reference sequence). Trimming stripped 4 bases from V and 1 base from J, with 10 bases between.

The chain uses TRBV7-9 and TRBJ2-2; tentatively, D is TRBD1 (6 bases). The sample comprised blood. This TCR was sampled from a man aged 25-45 years in good health. CDR3 sequence (DNA): TGTGCCAGCAGCTGGACAGACGTGAACACCGGGGAGCTGTTTTTT. Encoded protein: CASSWTDVNTGELFF.